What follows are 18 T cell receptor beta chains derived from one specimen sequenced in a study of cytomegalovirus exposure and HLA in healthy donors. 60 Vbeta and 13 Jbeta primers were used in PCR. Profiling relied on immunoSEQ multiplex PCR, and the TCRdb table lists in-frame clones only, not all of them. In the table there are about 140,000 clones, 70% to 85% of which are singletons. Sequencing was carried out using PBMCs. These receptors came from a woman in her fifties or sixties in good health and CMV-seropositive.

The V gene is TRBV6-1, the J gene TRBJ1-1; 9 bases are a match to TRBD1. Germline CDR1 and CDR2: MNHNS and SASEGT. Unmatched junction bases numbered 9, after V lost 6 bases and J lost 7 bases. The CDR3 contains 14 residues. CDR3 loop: CASSLSGTGFEAFF. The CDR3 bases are TGTGCCAGCAGCCTCTCCGGGACAGGGTTTGAAGCTTTCTTT.

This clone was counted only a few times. CDR3 residues: CASSTGTNLIPTNEKLFF. CDR3 nucleotide sequence: TGCGCCAGCAGCACCGGGACAAACCTAATTCCCACTAATGAAAAACTGTTTTTT. V and J are TRBV5-1 and TRBJ1-4; maybe TRBD1 (6 bases). Looked up from germline, CDR1 is SGHRS and CDR2 is YFSETQ. This CDR3 is 18 amino acids long. Trimming removed 4 bases at V and 2 bases at J, with 21 bases between.

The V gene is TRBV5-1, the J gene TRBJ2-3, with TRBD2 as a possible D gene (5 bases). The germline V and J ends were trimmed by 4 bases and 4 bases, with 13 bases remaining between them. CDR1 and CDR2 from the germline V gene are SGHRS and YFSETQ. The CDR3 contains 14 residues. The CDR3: CASSRGLGADTQYF. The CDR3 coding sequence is TGCGCCAGCAGCCGAGGCCTCGGGGCAGATACGCAGTATTTT.

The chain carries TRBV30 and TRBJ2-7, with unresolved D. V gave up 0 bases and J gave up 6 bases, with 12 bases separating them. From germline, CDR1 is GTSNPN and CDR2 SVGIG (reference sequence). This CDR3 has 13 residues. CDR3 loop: CAWSVRGGGEQYF. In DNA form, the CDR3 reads TGTGCCTGGAGTGTACGAGGCGGCGGCGAGCAGTACTTC.

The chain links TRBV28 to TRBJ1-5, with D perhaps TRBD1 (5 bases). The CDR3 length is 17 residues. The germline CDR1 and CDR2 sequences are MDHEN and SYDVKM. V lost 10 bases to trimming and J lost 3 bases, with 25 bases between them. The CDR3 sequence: CAIAAPQYRTLNQPQHF. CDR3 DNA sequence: TGTGCCATCGCAGCTCCCCAATACAGGACCCTCAATCAGCCCCAGCATTTT.

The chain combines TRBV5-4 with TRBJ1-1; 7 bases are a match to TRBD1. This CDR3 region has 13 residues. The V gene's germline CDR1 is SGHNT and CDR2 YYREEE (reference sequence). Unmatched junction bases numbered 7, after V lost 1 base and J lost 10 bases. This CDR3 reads CASSLTGVQGAFF. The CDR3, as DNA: TGTGCCAGCAGCTTGACAGGGGTCCAGGGAGCTTTCTTT.

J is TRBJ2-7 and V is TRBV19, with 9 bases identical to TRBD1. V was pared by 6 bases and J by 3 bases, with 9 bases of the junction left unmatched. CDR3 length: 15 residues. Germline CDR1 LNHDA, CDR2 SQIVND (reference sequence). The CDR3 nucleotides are TGTGCCAGTAGCATCACAGGGGGCCTTCACTACGAGCAGTACTTC. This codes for CASSITGGLHYEQYF.

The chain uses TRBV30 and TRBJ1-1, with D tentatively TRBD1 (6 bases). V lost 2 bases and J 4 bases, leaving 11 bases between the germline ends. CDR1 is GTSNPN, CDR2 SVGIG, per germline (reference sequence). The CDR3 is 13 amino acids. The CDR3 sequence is CAWSTGQTTEAFF. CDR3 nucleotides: TGTGCCTGGAGTACCGGACAGACCACTGAAGCTTTCTTT.

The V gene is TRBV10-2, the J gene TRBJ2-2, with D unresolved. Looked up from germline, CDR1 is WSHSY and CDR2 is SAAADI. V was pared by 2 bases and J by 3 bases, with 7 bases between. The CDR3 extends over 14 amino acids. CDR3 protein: CASSENTYTGELFF. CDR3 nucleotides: TGCGCCAGCAGTGAGAACACCTACACCGGGGAGCTGTTTTTT.

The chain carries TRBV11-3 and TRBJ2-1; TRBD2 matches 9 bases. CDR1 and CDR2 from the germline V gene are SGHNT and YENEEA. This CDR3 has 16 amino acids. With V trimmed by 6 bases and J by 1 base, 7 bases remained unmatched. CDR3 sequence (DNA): TGTGCCAGCAGTCCCTTAGCGGGGGATTCCTACAATGAGCAGTTCTTC. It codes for CASSPLAGDSYNEQFF.

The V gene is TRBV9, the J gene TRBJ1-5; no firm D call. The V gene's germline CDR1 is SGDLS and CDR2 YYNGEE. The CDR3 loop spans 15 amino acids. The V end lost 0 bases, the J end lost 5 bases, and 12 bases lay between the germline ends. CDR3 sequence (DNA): TGTGCCAGCAGCGTAGATAGCCAAGGCCATCAGCCCCAGCATTTT. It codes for CASSVDSQGHQPQHF.

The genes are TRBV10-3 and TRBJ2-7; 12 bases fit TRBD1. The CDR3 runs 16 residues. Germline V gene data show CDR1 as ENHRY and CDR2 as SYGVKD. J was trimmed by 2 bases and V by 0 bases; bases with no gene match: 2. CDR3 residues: CAISESGTGGTYEQYF. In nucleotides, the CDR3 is TGTGCCATCAGTGAGTCAGGGACAGGGGGCACCTACGAGCAGTACTTC.

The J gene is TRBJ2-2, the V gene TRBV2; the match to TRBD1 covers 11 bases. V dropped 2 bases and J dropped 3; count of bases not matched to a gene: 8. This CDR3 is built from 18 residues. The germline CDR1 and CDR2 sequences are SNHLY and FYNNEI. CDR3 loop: CASSEPRGTGGYTGELFF. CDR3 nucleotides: TGTGCCAGCAGTGAACCTCGGGGGACAGGGGGGTACACCGGGGAGCTGTTTTTT.

CDR3 DNA sequence: TGCGCCAGCAGCTTGGGTGGGACAGCCTCCTACGAGCAGTACTTC. Amino acid sequence: CASSLGGTASYEQYF. This chain links TRBV5-1 with TRBJ2-7; 7 nucleotides line up with TRBD1. CDR1 is SGHRS and CDR2 is YFSETQ in the germline V gene. This CDR3 comprises 15 residues. V shed 0 bases, J shed 0 bases, and the junction held 3 bases outside the gene matches.

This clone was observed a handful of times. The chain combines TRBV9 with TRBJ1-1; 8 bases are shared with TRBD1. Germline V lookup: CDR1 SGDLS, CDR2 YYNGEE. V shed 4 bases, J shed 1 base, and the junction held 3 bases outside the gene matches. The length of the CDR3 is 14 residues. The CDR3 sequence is CASSYGQGNTEAFF. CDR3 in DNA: TGTGCCAGCAGCTACGGACAGGGGAACACTGAAGCTTTCTTT.

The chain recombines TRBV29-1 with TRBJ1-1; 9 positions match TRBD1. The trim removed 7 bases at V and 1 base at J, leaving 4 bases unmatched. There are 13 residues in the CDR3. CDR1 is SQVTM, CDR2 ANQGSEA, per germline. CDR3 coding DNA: TGCAGCGCTCGGACAGGGGCGAACACTGAAGCTTTCTTT. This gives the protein CSARTGANTEAFF.

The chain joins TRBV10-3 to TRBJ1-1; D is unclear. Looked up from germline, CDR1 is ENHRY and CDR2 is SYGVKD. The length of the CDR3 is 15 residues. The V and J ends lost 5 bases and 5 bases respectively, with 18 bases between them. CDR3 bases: TGTGCCATCAGTTACTCAAATGTACCGGGGACTGAAGCTTTCTTT. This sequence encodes CAISYSNVPGTEAFF.

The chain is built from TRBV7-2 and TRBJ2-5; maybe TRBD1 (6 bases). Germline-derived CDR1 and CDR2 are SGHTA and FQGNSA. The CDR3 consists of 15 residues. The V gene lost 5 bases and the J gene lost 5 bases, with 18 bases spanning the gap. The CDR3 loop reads CASSPDRTTRETQYF. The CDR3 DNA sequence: TGTGCCAGCAGCCCCGACAGGACGACCAGGGAGACCCAGTACTTC.